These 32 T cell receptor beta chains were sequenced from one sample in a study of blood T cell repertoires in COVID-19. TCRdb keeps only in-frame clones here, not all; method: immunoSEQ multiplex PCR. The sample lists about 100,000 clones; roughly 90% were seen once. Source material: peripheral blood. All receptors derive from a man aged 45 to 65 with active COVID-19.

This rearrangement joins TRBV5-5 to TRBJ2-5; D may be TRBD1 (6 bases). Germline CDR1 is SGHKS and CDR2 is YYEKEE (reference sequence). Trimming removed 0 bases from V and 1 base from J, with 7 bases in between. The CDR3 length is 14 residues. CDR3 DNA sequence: TGTGCCAGCAGCTTGGTACAGGGCCAAGAGACCCAGTACTTC. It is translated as CASSLVQGQETQYF.

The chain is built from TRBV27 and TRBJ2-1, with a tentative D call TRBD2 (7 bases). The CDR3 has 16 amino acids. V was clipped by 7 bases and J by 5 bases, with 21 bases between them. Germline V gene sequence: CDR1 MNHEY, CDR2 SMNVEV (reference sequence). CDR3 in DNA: TGTGCCAGCACAGAAAGCGGGACACCCTTAAACAATGAGCAGTTCTTC. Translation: CASTESGTPLNNEQFF.

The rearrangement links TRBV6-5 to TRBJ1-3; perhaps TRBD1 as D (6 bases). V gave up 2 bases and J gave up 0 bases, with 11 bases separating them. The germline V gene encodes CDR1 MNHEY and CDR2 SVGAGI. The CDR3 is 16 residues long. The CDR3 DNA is TGTGCCAGCAGTTACGGGGACACCTTCTCTGGAAACACCATATATTTT. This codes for CASSYGDTFSGNTIYF.

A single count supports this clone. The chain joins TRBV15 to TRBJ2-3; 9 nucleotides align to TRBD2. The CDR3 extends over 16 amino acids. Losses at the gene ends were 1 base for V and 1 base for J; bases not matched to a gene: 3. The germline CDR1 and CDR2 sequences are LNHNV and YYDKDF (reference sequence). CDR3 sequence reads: CATSRAIAGGTDTQYF. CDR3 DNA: TGTGCCACCAGCAGAGCAATAGCGGGGGGCACAGATACGCAGTATTTT.

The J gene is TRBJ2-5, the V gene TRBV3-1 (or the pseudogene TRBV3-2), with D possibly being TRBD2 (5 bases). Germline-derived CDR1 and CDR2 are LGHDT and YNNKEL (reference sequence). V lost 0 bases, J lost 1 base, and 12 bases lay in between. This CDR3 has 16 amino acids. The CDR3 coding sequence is TGTGCCAGCAGCCAAGATAGAACGGACTTCCAAGAGACCCAGTACTTC. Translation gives CASSQDRTDFQETQYF.

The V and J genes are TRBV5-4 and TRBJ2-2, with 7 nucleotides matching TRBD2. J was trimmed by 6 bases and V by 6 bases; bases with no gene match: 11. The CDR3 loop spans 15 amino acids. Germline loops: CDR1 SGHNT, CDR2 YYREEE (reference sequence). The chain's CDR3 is CASTSRGTTSGELFF. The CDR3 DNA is TGTGCCAGCACCAGTCGAGGGACTACCTCCGGGGAGCTGTTTTTT.

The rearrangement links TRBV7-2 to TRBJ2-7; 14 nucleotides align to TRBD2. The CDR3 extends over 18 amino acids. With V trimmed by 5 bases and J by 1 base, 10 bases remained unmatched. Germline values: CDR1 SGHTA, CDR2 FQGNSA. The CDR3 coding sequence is TGTGCCAGCAGCCTGCGGACTAGCGGGGGGCTGAAGTCCTACGAGCAGTACTTC. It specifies CASSLRTSGGLKSYEQYF. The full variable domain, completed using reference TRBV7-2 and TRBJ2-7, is GAGVSQSPSNKVTEKGKDVELRCDPISGHTALYWYRQSLGQGLEFLIYFQGNSAPDKSGLPSDRFSAERTGGSVSTLTIQRTQQEDSAVYLCASSLRTSGGLKSYEQYFGPGTRLTVT.

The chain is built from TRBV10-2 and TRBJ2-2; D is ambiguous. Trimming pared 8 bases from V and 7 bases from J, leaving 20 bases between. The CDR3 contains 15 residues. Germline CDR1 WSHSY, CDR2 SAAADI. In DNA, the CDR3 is TGCGCCAGCCGAGTCGGAACGGGTGGATACGGGGAGCTGTTTTTT. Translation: CASRVGTGGYGELFF.

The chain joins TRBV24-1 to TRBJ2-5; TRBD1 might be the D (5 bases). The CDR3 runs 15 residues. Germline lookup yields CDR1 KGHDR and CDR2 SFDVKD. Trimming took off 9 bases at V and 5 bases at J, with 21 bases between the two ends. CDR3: CATQRAGQEVETQYF. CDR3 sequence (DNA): TGTGCCACCCAACGGGCAGGGCAGGAAGTGGAGACCCAGTACTTC.

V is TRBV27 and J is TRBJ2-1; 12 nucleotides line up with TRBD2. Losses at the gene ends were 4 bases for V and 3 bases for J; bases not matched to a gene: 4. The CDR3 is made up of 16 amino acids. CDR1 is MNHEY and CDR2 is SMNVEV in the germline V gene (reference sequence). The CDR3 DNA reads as TGTGCCAGCAGTTCACTAGCGGGAGGTAACTACAATGAGCAGTTCTTC. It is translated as CASSSLAGGNYNEQFF.

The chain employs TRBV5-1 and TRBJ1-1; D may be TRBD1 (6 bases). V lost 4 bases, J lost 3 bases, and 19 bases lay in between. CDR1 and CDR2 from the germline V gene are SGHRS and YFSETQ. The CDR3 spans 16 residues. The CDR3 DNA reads TGCGCCAGCAGCCTAGTCTCGGACAGATCATACACTGAAGCTTTCTTT. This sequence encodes CASSLVSDRSYTEAFF.

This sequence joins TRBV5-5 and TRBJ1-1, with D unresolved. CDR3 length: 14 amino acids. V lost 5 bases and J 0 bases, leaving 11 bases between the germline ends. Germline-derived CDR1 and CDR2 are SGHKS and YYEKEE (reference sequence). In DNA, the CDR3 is TGTGCCAGCAGGGAGAGATTAATGAACACTGAAGCTTTCTTT. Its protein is CASRERLMNTEAFF.

The CDR3 region has the DNA TGTGCCAGCAGCCCTCGCAGCGTGCCAGGGTATGGCTACACCTTC. Amino acid sequence: CASSPRSVPGYGYTF. The chain uses TRBV13 and TRBJ1-2, with D tentatively TRBD1 (5 bases). The V end lost 5 bases, the J end lost 5 bases, and 18 bases lay between the germline ends. CDR1 and CDR2 (germline): PRHDT, FYEKMQ (reference sequence). This CDR3 region has 15 residues. Supplemented by reference TRBV13 and TRBJ1-2, the full variable domain reads AAGVIQSPRHLIKEKRETATLKCYPIPRHDTVYWYQQGPGQDPQFLISFYEKMQSDKGSIPDRFSAQQFSDYHSELNMSSLELGDSALYFCASSPRSVPGYGYTFGSGTRLTVV.

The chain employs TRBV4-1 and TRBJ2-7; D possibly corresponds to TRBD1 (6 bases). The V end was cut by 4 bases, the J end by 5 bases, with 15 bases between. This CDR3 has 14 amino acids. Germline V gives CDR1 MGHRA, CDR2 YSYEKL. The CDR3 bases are TGCGCCAGCAGCCGACAGGAAATGGGCGACGAGCAGTACTTC. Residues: CASSRQEMGDEQYF.

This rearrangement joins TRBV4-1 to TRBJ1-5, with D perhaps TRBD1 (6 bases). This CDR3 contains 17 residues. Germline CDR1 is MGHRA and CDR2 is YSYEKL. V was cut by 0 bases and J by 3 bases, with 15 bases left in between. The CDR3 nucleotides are TGCGCCAGCAGCCAAGAAGGGGGGAGGGCATACAATCAGCCCCAGCATTTT. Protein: CASSQEGGRAYNQPQHF.

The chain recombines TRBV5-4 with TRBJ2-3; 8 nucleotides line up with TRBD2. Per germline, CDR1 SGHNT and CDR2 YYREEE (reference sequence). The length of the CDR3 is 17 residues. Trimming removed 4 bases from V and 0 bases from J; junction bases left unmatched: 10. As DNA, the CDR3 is TGTGCCAGCAGCCGGGGGCCTAGCGGGCCTAGCACAGATACGCAGTATTTT. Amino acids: CASSRGPSGPSTDTQYF. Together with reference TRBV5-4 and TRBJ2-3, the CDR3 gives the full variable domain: ETGVTQSPTHLIKTRGQQVTLRCSSQSGHNTVSWYQQALGQGPQFIFQYYREEENGRGNFPPRFSGLQFPNYSSELNVNALELDDSALYLCASSRGPSGPSTDTQYFGPGTRLTVL.

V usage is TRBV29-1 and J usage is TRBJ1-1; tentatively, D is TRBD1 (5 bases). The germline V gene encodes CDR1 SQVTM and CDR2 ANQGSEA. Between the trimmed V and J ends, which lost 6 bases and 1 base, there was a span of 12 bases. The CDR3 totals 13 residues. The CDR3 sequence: CSVGGASNTEAFF. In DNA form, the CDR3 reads TGCAGCGTCGGAGGGGCGTCGAACACTGAAGCTTTCTTT.

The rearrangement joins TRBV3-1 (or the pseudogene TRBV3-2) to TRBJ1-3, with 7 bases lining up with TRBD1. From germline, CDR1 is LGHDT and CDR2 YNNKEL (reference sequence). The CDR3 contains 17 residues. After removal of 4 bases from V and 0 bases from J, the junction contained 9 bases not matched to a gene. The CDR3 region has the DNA TGTGCCAGCAGCCCAGAGGGGGCTTACTACTCTGGAAACACCATATATTTT. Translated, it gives CASSPEGAYYSGNTIYF.

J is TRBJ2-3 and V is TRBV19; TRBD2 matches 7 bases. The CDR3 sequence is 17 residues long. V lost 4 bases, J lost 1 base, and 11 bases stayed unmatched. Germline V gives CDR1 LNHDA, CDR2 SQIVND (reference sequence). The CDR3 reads CASSTGAGEGRTDTQYF. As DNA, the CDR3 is TGTGCCAGTAGTACAGGCGCGGGGGAGGGCCGCACAGATACGCAGTATTTT.

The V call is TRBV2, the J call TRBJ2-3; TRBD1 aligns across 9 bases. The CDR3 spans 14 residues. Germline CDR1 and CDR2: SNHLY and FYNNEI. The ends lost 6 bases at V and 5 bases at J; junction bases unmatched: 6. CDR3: CASRLQGARDTQYF. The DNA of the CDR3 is TGTGCCAGCAGACTACAGGGGGCGAGAGATACGCAGTATTTT. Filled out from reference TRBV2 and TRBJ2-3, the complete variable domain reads EPEVTQTPSHQVTQMGQEVILRCVPISNHLYFYWYRQILGQKVEFLVSFYNNEISEKSEIFDDQFSVERPDGSNFTLKIRSTKLEDSAMYFCASRLQGARDTQYFGPGTRLTVL.

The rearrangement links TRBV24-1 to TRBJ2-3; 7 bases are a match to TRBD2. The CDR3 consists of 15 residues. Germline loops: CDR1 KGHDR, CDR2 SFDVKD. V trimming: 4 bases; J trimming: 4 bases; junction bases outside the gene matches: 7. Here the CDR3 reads CATSDATSSPDTQYF. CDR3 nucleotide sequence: TGTGCCACCAGTGACGCGACTAGCTCCCCAGATACGCAGTATTTT.

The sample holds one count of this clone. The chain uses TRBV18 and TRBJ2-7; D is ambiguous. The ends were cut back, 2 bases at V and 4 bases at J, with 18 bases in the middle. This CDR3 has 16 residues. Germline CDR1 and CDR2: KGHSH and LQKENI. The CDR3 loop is CASSPGLGRPNYEQYF. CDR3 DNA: TGTGCCAGCTCACCAGGGTTGGGCAGGCCTAATTACGAGCAGTACTTC.

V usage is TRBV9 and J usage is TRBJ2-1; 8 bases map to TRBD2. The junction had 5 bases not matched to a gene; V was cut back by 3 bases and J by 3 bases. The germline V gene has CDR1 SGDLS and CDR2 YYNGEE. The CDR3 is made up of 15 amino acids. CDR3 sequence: CASSAGLVFYNEQFF. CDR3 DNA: TGTGCCAGCAGCGCGGGACTAGTGTTCTACAATGAGCAGTTCTTC.

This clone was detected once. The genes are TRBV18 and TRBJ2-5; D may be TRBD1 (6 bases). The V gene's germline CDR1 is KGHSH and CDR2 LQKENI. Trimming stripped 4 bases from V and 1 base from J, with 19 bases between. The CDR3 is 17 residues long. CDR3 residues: CASSQQMQRTVQETQYF. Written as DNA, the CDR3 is TGTGCCAGCTCACAACAGATGCAGAGGACAGTCCAAGAGACCCAGTACTTC. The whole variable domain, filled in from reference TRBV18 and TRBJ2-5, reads NAGVMQNPRHLVRRRGQEARLRCSPMKGHSHVYWYRQLPEEGLKFMVYLQKENIIDESGMPKERFSAEFPKEGPSILRIQQVVRGDSAAYFCASSQQMQRTVQETQYFGPGTRLLVL.

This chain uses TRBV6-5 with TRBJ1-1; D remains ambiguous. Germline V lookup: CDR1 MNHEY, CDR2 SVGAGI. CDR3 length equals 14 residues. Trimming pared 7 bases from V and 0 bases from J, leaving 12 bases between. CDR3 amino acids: CASNYGKLNTEAFF. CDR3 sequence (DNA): TGTGCCAGCAACTACGGGAAACTGAACACTGAAGCTTTCTTT.

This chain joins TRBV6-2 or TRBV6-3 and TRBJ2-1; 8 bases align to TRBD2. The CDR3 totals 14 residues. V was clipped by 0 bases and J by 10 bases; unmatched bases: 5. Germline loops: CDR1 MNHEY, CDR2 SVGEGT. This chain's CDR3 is CASSYSMTSVEQFF. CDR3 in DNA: TGTGCCAGCAGTTACTCGATGACTAGCGTAGAGCAGTTCTTC.

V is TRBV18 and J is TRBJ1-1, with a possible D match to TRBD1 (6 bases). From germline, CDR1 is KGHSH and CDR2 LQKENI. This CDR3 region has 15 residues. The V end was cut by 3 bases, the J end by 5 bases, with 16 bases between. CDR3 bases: TGTGCCAGCTCACCCTCGGCAGGGGCGCTTACTGAAGCTTTCTTT. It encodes CASSPSAGALTEAFF.

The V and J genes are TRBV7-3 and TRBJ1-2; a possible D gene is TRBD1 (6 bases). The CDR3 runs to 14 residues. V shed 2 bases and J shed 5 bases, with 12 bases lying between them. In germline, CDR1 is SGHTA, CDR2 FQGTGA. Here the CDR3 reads CASSLAGALYGYTF. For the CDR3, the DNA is TGTGCCAGCAGCTTAGCGGGGGCTCTTTATGGCTACACCTTC.

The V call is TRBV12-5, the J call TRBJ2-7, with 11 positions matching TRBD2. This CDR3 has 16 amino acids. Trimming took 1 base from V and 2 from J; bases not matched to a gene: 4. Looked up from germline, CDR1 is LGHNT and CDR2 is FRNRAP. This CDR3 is CASGLATSGSAYEQYV. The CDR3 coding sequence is TGTGCTAGTGGTTTGGCCACTAGCGGGAGCGCCTACGAGCAGTACGTC.

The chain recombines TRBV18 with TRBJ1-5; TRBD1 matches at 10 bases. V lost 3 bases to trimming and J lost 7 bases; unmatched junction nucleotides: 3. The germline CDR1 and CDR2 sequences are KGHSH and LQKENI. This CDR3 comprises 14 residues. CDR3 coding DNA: TGTGCCAGCTCACCCGGACAGGGGGTCCAGCCCCAGCATTTT. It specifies CASSPGQGVQPQHF. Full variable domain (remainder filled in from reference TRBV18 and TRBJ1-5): NAGVMQNPRHLVRRRGQEARLRCSPMKGHSHVYWYRQLPEEGLKFMVYLQKENIIDESGMPKERFSAEFPKEGPSILRIQQVVRGDSAAYFCASSPGQGVQPQHFGDGTRLSIL.

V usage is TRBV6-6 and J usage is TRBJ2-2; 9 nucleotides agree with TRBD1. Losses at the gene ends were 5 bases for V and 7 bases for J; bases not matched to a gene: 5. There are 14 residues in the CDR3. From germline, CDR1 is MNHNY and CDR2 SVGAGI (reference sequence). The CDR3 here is CASSAGQGIGELFF. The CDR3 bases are TGTGCCAGCAGTGCCGGACAGGGGATCGGGGAGCTGTTTTTT.

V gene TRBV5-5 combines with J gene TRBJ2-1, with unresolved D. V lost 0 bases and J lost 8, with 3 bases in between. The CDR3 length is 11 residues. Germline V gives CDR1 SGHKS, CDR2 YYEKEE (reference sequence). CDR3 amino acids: CASSLADEQFF. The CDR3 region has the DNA TGTGCCAGCAGCTTGGCCGATGAGCAGTTCTTC.